This TCR beta chain was documented in a study of cytomegalovirus exposure and HLA in healthy donors. The overall study: Among the roughly 400 donors who were genotyped, about 79% fell in the genetic ancestry cluster that is associated with self-reported Caucasian donors. Whole-study results and caveats: Excluded: some indistinguishable V segments such as TRBV6-2 and TRBV6-3.

The junction had 4 bases not matched to a gene; V was cut back by 3 bases and J by 3 bases. The germline V gene has CDR1 MNHEY and CDR2 SMNVEV (reference sequence). This CDR3 has 14 amino acids. PCR employed 60 Vbeta and 13 Jbeta primers. Per the authors' pipeline: It was a later analysis that counted 79 million or so unique TCR beta chains, of which approximately 11 million were shared. Libraries were prepared by immunoSEQ multiplex PCR; TCRdb keeps only in-frame clonotypes and omits some of them. Clonal size and the V and J genes are those of that table, whereas D and trimming came from the DNA. The sample yields under 150,000 clones, around 77% seen once. Points on this clone: The target antigen is unknown.

Sample: PBMCs. The chain joins TRBV27 to TRBJ2-5; 7 bases line up with TRBD1. This sequence was found in a man aged 45-60 years in good health and CMV-seronegative. The CDR3 loop reads CASSLNRGKETQYF. CDR3 nucleotide sequence: TGTGCCAGCAGTTTGAACAGGGGCAAAGAGACCCAGTACTTC.